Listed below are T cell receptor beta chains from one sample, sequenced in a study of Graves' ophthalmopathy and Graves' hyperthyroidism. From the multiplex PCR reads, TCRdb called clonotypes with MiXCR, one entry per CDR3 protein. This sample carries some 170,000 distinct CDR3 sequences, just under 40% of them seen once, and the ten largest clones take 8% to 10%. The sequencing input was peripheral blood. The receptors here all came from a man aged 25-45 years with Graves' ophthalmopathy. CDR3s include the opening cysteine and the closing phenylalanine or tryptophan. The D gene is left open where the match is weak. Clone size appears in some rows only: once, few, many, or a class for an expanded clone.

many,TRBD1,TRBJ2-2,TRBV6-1,TGTGCCAGCACCCCCCCGGGACAGGGGGCCCCCGGGGAGCTGTTTTTT,CASTPPGQGAPGELFF
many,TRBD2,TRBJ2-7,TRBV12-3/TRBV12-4,TGTGCCAGCAGACCCTCCGGGGTTCGGCAGACTAGCCCTCACGAGCAGTACTTC,CASRPSGVRQTSPHEQYF
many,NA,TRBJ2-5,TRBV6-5,TGTGCCAGCAGTTACTCTCCTCCGGGGCGAATCCAAGAGACCCAGTACTTC,CASSYSPPGRIQETQYF
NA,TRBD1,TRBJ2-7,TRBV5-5,TGTGCCAGCAGCCCCCCGGGACAGAACTACGAGCAGTACTTC,CASSPPGQNYEQYF
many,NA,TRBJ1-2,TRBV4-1,TGCGCCAGCAGCCAAGCTTATACAGCATTCTATGGCTACACCTTC,CASSQAYTAFYGYTF
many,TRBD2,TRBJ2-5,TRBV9,TGTGCCAGCAGCGCCACCGGACTAGCGGGAGCGGAGACCCAGTACTTC,CASSATGLAGAETQYF
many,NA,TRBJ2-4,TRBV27,TGTGCCAGCAGTCCCAGTTCGGCTAAAAACATTCAGTACTTC,CASSPSSAKNIQYF
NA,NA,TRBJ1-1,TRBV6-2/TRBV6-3,TGTGCCAGCAGTTACCTACAGGTATCGAACACTGAAGCTTTCTTT,CASSYLQVSNTEAFF
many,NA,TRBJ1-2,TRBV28,TGTGCCAGCAGTTTAGCCTACCCAGGAGCCTATGGCTACACCTTC,CASSLAYPGAYGYTF
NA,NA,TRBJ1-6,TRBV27,TGTGCCAGCAGTCTCCGACCCAATTCACCCCTCCACTTT,CASSLRPNSPLHF
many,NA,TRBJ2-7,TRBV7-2,TGTGCCAGCAGCTTAGGGGCTTTAGGCGAGCAGTACTTC,CASSLGALGEQYF
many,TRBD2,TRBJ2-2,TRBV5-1,TGCGCCAGCAGCTTGGAGGGGACTAGCGCCGGGGAGCTGTTTTTT,CASSLEGTSAGELFF
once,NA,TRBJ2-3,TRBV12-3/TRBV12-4,TGTGCCAGCAGTCCCCTTCGAACAGATACGCAGTATTTT,CASSPLRTDTQYF
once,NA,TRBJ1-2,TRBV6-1,TGTGCCAGCAGTGACCAAACCGCCGGGCGGGGCTACACCTTC,CASSDQTAGRGYTF
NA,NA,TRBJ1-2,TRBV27,NA,CASSSGQGDYGYTF
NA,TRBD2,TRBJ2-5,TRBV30,TGTGCCTGGAGTGTAGCGGGAGGGACCCAGTACTTC,CAWSVAGGTQYF
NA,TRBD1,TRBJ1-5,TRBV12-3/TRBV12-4,TGTGCCAGCAGTTTCCAGGGGGCGCGGGCCCAGCATTTT,CASSFQGARAQHF
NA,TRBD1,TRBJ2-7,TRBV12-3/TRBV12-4,TGTGCCAGCAGTTTCCCCGACAGGGTTTACGAGCAGTACTTC,CASSFPDRVYEQYF
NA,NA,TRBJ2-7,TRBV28,TGTGCCAGCAGTTCGTCGACGCTGTACGAGCAGTACTTC,CASSSSTLYEQYF
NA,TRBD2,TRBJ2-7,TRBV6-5,TGTGCCAGCAGTTACGCCGCGACTAGCGGAGAGCAGTACTTC,CASSYAATSGEQYF
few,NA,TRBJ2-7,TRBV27,TGTGCCAGCAGTTCAAACATAGGAGGAAACGACGAGCAGTACTTC,CASSSNIGGNDEQYF
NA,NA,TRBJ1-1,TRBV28,TGTGCCAGCAGTCCATGGGGAGGGTTTGACACTGAAGCTTTCTTT,CASSPWGGFDTEAFF
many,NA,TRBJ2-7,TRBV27,TGTGCCAGCACCCCTCTGGGGACCCACCTCTACGAGCAGTACTTC,CASTPLGTHLYEQYF
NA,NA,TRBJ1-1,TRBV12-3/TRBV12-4,TGTGCCAGCAGCTTCAGGGACGTGGACACTGAAGCTTTCTTT,CASSFRDVDTEAFF
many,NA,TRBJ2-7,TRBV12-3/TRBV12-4,TGTGCCAGCAGTGTATCTTTCAAGAACGAGCAGTACTTC,CASSVSFKNEQYF
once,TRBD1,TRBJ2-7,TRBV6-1,TGTGCCAGCAGCCAGGGACAGGGTATCGACGAGCAGTACTTC,CASSQGQGIDEQYF
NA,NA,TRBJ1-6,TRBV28,TGTGCCAGCATTTCTGACAGTCGACGCTCCTATAATTCACCCCTCCACTTT,CASISDSRRSYNSPLHF
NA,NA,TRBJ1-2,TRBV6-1,TGTGCCAGCAGCAGGGTGGGAGGGGAAGGCTATGGCTACACCTTC,CASSRVGGEGYGYTF
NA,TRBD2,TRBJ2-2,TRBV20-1,TGCAGTGCTAAGGAGCGGGAGGGCCCTACCGGGGAGCTGTTTTTT,CSAKEREGPTGELFF
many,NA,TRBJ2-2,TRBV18,TGTGCCAGCTCACCAACGACCGGGGAGCTGTTTTTT,CASSPTTGELFF
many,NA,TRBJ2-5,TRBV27,TGTGCCAGCAGTTTAAGTCCTTGGGGGGCTTCAGAGACCCAGTACTTC,CASSLSPWGASETQYF
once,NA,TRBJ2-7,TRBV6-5,TGTGCCAGCATTACAGGGTTAGGTTACGAGCAGTACTTC,CASITGLGYEQYF
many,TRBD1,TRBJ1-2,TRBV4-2,TGTGCCAGCAGCCAGATGGACAGGGGACATGGCTACACCTTC,CASSQMDRGHGYTF
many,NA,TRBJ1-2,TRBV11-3,TGTGCCAGCAGCCTCACAACCGCGGGCTATGGCTACACCTTC,CASSLTTAGYGYTF